This is a list of T cell receptor beta chains from one sample in a study of cytomegalovirus exposure and HLA in healthy donors. Generated by immunoSEQ multiplex PCR, the TCRdb table keeps only in-frame clones and is missing some. Of 150,000 to 200,000 clones in the sample, around 82% were seen once. Material for sequencing was PBMCs. The receptors stem from a man aged 35-49 years in good health and CMV-seronegative. Both conserved end residues are part of each CDR3. A D gene is named only where the DNA matches it firmly. Size is omitted from some rows. Given values are once, few, many or a class for expanded clones.

len	j_gene	v_gene	d_gene	abundance	CDR3nt	CDR3aa
11	TRBJ2-3	TRBV29-1	NA	NA	TGCAGCGCCGTTTATCTAGATACGCAGTATTTT	CSAVYLDTQYF
16	TRBJ2-7	TRBV5-6	TRBD2	once	TGTGCCAGCAGCTTGGGACTAGCGGGGTACTCCTACGAGCAGTACTTC	CASSLGLAGYSYEQYF
11	TRBJ2-7	TRBV10-2	NA	NA	TGCGCCAGCAACTCCGCGTTCGAGCAGTACTTC	CASNSAFEQYF
14	TRBJ1-1	TRBV5-5	NA	few	TGTGCCAGCAGCTCTACAGGGAGTTACACTGAAGCTTTCTTT	CASSSTGSYTEAFF
16	TRBJ2-7	TRBV19	TRBD1	NA	TGTGCCAGTAGTTTCAACCCGGGACAGGGTTCCTACGAGCAGTACTTC	CASSFNPGQGSYEQYF
16	TRBJ1-1	TRBV13	TRBD1	NA	TGTGCCAGCAGCTTCGGGACAGGGGGCGCGAACACTGAAGCTTTCTTT	CASSFGTGGANTEAFF
17	TRBJ2-3	TRBV6-1	TRBD2	NA	TGTGCCAGCAGTGCACGACTAGCGGGAGGGAGGACAGATACGCAGTATTTT	CASSARLAGGRTDTQYF
14	TRBJ2-7	TRBV4-3	NA	few	TGCGCCAGCAGCCGACAGCGTTCCAGCTACGAGCAGTACTTC	CASSRQRSSYEQYF
17	TRBJ2-3	TRBV4-3	NA	NA	TGCGCCAGCCCAGCCGGGGGAGGTCTCTCTGACACAGATACGCAGTATTTT	CASPAGGGLSDTDTQYF
16	TRBJ2-2	TRBV18	NA	once	TGTGCCAGCTCACCCCTCCGAGGGCAGAACACCGGGGAGCTGTTTTTT	CASSPLRGQNTGELFF
14	TRBJ2-1	TRBV6-5	NA	once	TGTGCCAGCACTAAAGAACCGGGGATGAATGAGCAGTTCTTC	CASTKEPGMNEQFF
16	TRBJ1-1	TRBV4-1	NA	NA	TGCGCCAGCAGCCAGCTGGGGGGTTCGGGGAACACTGAAGCTTTCTTT	CASSQLGGSGNTEAFF
14	TRBJ2-2	TRBV7-7	TRBD1	NA	TGTGCCTCCAGAGGGGGCGTGAATGCCGGGGAGCTGTTTTTT	CASRGGVNAGELFF
12	TRBJ1-2	TRBV7-9	TRBD1	NA	TGTTCCAGCAGTACTCAGGGGGATGGCTACACCTTC	CSSSTQGDGYTF
11	TRBJ1-2	TRBV29-1	TRBD1	NA	TGCAGCGTCCGAGGGACAGATGGCTACACCTTC	CSVRGTDGYTF
16	TRBJ2-1	TRBV5-6	TRBD2	NA	TGTGCCAGCAGCTTAGAAGCGGGGGGCCGTCTTCCTGAGCAGTTCTTC	CASSLEAGGRLPEQFF
15	TRBJ1-6	TRBV9	TRBD1	once	TGTGCCAGCAGCGTAGGGGGACAGCATAATTCACCCCTCCACTTT	CASSVGGQHNSPLHF
16	TRBJ2-2	TRBV7-2	NA	NA	TGTGCCAGCAGCGCACAGGGTCGGGGAAACACCGGGGAGCTGTTTTTT	CASSAQGRGNTGELFF
18	TRBJ2-4	TRBV4-1	TRBD1	NA	TGCGCCAGCAGCCAAGATGGGACCGACAGGGGGCTAAAAAACATTCAGTACTTC	CASSQDGTDRGLKNIQYF
13	TRBJ1-2	TRBV6-1	TRBD1	NA	TGTGCCAGCAGAGGACAGGGCAGGGGTGGCTACACCTTC	CASRGQGRGGYTF
13	TRBJ2-3	TRBV7-2	NA	NA	TGTGCCAGCAGCAGACTAAACACAGATACGCAGTATTTT	CASSRLNTDTQYF
15	TRBJ2-2	TRBV7-7	NA	few	TGTGCCAGCAGCCCTATAATTACTTACACCGGGGAGCTGTTTTTT	CASSPIITYTGELFF
13	TRBJ2-1	TRBV5-1	TRBD2	NA	TGCGCCAGCAGCCCCCTAGCGGGGTATGAGCAGTTCTTC	CASSPLAGYEQFF
14	TRBJ2-7	TRBV5-4	NA	NA	TGTGCCAGCAGCTCCCGTACCGAGGACTACGAGCAGTACTTC	CASSSRTEDYEQYF
12	TRBJ2-7	TRBV13	NA	NA	TGTGCCAGCAGCTTAGCCAGGGTCGAGCAGTACTTC	CASSLARVEQYF
14	TRBJ2-7	TRBV7-2	NA	few	TGTGCCAGCAGCTTAGATATATACACCTACGAGCAGTACTTC	CASSLDIYTYEQYF
13	TRBJ2-5	TRBV30	NA	NA	TGTGCCTGGACAGACAGGCCCAGGGAGACCCAGTACTTC	CAWTDRPRETQYF
15	TRBJ2-5	TRBV18	TRBD2	once	TGTGCCAGCTCACCTGGGCTAGCGGCTCAAGAGACCCAGTACTTC	CASSPGLAAQETQYF
14	TRBJ1-2	TRBV4-3	NA	NA	TGCGCCAGCAGCCAAGACAGGGGATCTGTTGGCTACACCTTC	CASSQDRGSVGYTF
16	TRBJ2-7	TRBV5-4	NA	NA	TGTGCCAGCAGCTTGGCCCCACTACCCGAAGCTTGCGAGCAGTACTTC	CASSLAPLPEACEQYF
14	TRBJ1-1	TRBV9	TRBD1	NA	TGTGCCAGCAGCGGAACACCAGGGGGCACTGAAGCTTTCTTT	CASSGTPGGTEAFF
14	TRBJ1-5	TRBV30	NA	NA	TGTGCCTGGAGCGTACAGGATAGCAATCAGCCCCAGCATTTT	CAWSVQDSNQPQHF
14	TRBJ1-4	TRBV19	NA	once	TGTGCCAGTAGTTGGCAGGGTTCTAATGAAAAACTGTTTTTT	CASSWQGSNEKLFF
15	TRBJ2-5	TRBV7-2	TRBD2	NA	TGTGCCAGCAGCCCCCCGGCGGGGGGACAAGAGACCCAGTACTTC	CASSPPAGGQETQYF
15	TRBJ1-4	TRBV5-4	TRBD1	once	TGTGCCAGCAGCGACGGGACAGGAGAAGAGAAAAAACTGTTTTTT	CASSDGTGEEKKLFF
15	TRBJ1-5	TRBV12-5	TRBD1	NA	TGTGCTAGTGGGCTCTCCGGGACAGGGGTTCAGCCCCAGCATTTT	CASGLSGTGVQPQHF
14	TRBJ1-1	TRBV19	NA	NA	TGTGCCAGTAGTATGGTCCCCGGAGGCACTGAAGCTTTCTTT	CASSMVPGGTEAFF
15	TRBJ1-5	TRBV6-5	NA	NA	TGTGCCAGCAGTTACTCGACGACGGGGAATCAGCCCCAGCATTTT	CASSYSTTGNQPQHF
13	TRBJ1-3	TRBV7-6	NA	few	TGTGCCAGCAGCCTGGACAGAGGAAACACCATATATTTT	CASSLDRGNTIYF
15	TRBJ2-7	TRBV4-1	NA	few	TGCGCCAGCAGCCAAGGAGGGCTAACCTCCTACGAGCAGTACTTC	CASSQGGLTSYEQYF
15	TRBJ2-1	TRBV7-2	NA	NA	TGTGCCAGCAGTTTAGGGGGGCTATCCTACAATGAGCAGTTCTTC	CASSLGGLSYNEQFF
14	TRBJ2-1	TRBV6-6	TRBD1	NA	TGTGCCAGCAGTTACCAGGGGACAGGGACCGAGCAGTTCTTC	CASSYQGTGTEQFF
15	TRBJ2-2	TRBV5-8	TRBD1	once	TGTGCCAGCAGCCCCGGACAGGGTCTAACCGGGGAGCTGTTTTTT	CASSPGQGLTGELFF
15	TRBJ1-2	TRBV30	NA	NA	TGTGCCTGGAAGAAGGCGGTCTTCTCAAGCTATGGCTACACCTTC	CAWKKAVFSSYGYTF
15	TRBJ2-2	TRBV2	NA	few	TGTGCCAGCAGACTGACGGACAAGGGGTTAGGGGAGCTGTTTTTT	CASRLTDKGLGELFF